This TCR beta chain stems from a study of CD8+ T cells in alopecia areata. Study-wide context: Tofacitinib was taken orally by treated patients, and the dose was 5 to 10 mg twice daily. Patients in the study were on tofacitinib for 6 to 18 months, then off it for 6 months.

Once RNA had been extracted, it was reverse transcribed into cDNA to act as the sequencing template. This table comes from immunoSEQ multiplex PCR, and its TCRdb copy is limited to in-frame clones, with some not included. This sample yields 150,000 to 200,000 clones, of which around 60% are seen a single time; roughly 14% belongs to the top ten. Peripheral blood and lesional scalp punch biopsies came from alopecia areata patients. Remarks on this clone: Different DNA sequences within this sample yield the same CDR3.

The CDR3 is made up of 12 amino acids. From germline, CDR1 is SQVTM and CDR2 ANQGSEA. The V and J ends lost 5 bases and 5 bases, in that order; junction bases with no gene match: 1. Sequencing was performed on CD4+ T cells sorted from blood, taken at week 0. This receptor was identified in a human donor with alopecia areata. V usage is TRBV29-1 and J usage is TRBJ1-5, with TRBD1 matching over 9 bases. The CDR3 DNA reads as TGCAGCGTTCGGACAGGGGATCAGCCCCAGCATTTT. Amino acid sequence: CSVRTGDQPQHF.